This TCR beta chain is drawn from a study of a mutant IDH1 vaccine in newly diagnosed glioma. Sequenced by immunoSEQ multiplex PCR; TCRdb stores in-frame clones only, minus some. The sample includes around 92,000 clones, roughly 80% of them seen just once. Time point denoted: baseline, week 1 (first vaccination visit). The treatment here: pre-vaccination baseline after standard-of-care therapy. V dropped 3 bases and J dropped 1; count of bases not matched to a gene: 4. Germline V CDR1 and CDR2: SGHRS, YFSETQ. This CDR3 is 15 amino acids long. The J gene is TRBJ2-3, the V gene TRBV5-1; 8 bases agree with TRBD1. This TCR derives from a woman aged 45-65 years with glioma. The sequencing here drew on PBMCs, taken from a glioma patient treated with radiotherapy, temozolomide or both. CDR3 bases: TGCGCCAGCAGCTCCCAGGGGGCCCGCACAGATACGCAGTATTTT. This codes for CASSSQGARTDTQYF.